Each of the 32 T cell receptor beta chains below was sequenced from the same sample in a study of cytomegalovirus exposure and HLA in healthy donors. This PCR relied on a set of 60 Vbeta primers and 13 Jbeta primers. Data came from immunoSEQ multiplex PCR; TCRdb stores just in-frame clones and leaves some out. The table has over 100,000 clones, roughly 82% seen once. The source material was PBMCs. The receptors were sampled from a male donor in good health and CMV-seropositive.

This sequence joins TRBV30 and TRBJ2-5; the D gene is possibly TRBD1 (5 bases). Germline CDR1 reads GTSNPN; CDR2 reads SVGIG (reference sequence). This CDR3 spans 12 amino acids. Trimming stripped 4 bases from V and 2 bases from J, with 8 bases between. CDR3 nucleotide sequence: TGTGCCTGGAACCAGGGACAAGAGACCCAGTACTTC. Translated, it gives CAWNQGQETQYF.

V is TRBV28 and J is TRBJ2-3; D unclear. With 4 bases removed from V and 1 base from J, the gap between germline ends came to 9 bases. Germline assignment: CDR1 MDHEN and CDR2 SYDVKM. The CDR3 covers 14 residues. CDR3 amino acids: CASSSPGRTDTQYF. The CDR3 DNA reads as TGTGCCAGCAGTTCCCCCGGTCGCACAGATACGCAGTATTTT.

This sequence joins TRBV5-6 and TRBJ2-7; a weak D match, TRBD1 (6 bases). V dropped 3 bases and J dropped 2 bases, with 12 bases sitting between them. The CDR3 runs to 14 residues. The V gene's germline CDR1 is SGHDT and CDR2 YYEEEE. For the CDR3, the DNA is TGTGCCAGCAGCTGGACCGGACAGACCTACGAGCAGTACTTC. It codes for CASSWTGQTYEQYF.

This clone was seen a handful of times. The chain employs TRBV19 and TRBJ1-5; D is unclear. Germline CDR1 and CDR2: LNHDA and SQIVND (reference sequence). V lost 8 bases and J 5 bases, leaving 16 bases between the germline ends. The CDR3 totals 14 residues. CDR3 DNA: TGTGCCAGTTCTGGTACCGCGAATTATCAGCCCCAGCATTTT. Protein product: CASSGTANYQPQHF.

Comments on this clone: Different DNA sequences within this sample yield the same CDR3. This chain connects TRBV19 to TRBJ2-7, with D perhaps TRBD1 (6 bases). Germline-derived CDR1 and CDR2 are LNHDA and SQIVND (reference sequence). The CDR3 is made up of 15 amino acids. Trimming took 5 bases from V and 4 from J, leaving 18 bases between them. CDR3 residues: CASSPGEGQRYEQYF. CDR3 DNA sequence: TGTGCCAGTAGTCCAGGGGAAGGACAGCGGTACGAGCAGTACTTC.

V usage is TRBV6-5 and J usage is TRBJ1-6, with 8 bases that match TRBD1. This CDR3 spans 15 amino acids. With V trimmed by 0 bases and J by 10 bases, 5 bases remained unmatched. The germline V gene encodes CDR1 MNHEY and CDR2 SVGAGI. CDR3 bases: TGTGCCAGCAGTTACTCGGGCAGGGGGCAGTCACCCCTCCACTTT. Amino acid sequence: CASSYSGRGQSPLHF.

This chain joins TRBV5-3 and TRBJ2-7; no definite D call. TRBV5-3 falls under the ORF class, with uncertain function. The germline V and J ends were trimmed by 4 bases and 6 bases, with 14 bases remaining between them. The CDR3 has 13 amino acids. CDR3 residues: CARSPYDNPEQYF. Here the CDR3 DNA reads TGTGCCAGAAGCCCTTACGACAACCCCGAGCAGTACTTC.

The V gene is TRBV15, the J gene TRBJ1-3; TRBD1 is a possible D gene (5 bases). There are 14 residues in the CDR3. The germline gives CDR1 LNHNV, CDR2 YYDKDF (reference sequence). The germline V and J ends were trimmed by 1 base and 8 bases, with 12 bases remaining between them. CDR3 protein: CATSRVPVGDTIYF. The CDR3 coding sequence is TGTGCCACCAGCAGAGTCCCTGTAGGGGACACCATATATTTT.

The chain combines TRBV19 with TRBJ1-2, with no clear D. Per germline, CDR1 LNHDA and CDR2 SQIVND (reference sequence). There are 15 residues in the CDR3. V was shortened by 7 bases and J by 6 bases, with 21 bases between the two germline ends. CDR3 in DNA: TGTGCCAGTACCCACGGACCGGGGAGGAGGAATGGCTACACCTTC. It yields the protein CASTHGPGRRNGYTF.

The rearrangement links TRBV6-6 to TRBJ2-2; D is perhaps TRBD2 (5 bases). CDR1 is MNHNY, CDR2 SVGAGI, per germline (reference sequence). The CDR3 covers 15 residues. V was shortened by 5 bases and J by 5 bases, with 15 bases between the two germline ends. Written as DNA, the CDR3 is TGTGCCAGCAGTCACAGAGGGAGTGGGACCGGGGAGCTGTTTTTT. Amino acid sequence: CASSHRGSGTGELFF.

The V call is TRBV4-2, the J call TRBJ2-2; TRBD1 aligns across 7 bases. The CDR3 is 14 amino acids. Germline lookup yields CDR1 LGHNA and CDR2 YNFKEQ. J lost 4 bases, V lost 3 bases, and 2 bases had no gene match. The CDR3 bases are TGTGCCAGCAGCCAGAGGGACAGCACCGGGGAGCTGTTTTTT. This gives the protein CASSQRDSTGELFF.

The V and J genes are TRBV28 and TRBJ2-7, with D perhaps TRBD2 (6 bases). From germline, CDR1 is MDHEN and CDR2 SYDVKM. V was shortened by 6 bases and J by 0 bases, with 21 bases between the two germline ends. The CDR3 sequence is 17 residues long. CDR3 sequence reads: CASRASPGSGFSYEQYF. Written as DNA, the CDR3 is TGTGCCAGCAGAGCCTCGCCTGGAAGCGGGTTCTCCTACGAGCAGTACTTC.

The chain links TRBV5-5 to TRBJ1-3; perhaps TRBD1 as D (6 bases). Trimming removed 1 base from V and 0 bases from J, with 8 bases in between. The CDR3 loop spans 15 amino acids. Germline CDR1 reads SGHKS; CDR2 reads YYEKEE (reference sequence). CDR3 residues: CASSLRGHSGNTIYF. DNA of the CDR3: TGTGCCAGCAGCTTGAGGGGACACTCTGGAAACACCATATATTTT. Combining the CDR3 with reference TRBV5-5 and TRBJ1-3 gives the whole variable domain DAGVTQSPTHLIKTRGQQVTLRCSPISGHKSVSWYQQVLGQGPQFIFQYYEKEERGRGNFPDRFSARQFPNYSSELNVNALLLGDSALYLCASSLRGHSGNTIYFGEGSWLTVV.

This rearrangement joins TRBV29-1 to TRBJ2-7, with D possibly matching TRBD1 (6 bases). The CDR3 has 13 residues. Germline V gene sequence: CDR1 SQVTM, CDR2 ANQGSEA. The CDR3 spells CRPIGTLHYEQYF. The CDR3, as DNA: TGCAGGCCGATTGGGACACTCCACTACGAGCAGTACTTC.

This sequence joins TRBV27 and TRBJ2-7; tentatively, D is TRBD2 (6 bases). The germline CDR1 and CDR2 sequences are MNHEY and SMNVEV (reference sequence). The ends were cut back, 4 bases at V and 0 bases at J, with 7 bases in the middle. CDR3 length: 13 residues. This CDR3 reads CASSSGSSYEQYF. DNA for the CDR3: TGTGCCAGCAGTTCCGGGAGCTCCTACGAGCAGTACTTC.

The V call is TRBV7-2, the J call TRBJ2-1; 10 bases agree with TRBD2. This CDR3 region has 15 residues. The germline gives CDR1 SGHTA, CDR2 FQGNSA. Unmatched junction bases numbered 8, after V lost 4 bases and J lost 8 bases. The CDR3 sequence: CASSYSGTSVDEQFF. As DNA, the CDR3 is TGTGCCAGCAGCTACTCTGGGACTAGCGTGGATGAGCAGTTCTTC.

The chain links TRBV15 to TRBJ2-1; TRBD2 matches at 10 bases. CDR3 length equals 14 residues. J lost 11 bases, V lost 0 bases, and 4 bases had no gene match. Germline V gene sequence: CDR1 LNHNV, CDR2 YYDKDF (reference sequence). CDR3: CATSRDLAGVQQFF. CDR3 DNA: TGTGCCACCAGCAGAGATCTAGCGGGAGTTCAGCAGTTCTTC. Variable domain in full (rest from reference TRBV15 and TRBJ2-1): DAMVIQNPRYQVTQFGKPVTLSCSQTLNHNVMYWYQQKSSQAPKLLFHYYDKDFNNEADTPDNFQSRRPNTSFCFLDIRSPGLGDTAMYLCATSRDLAGVQQFFGPGTRLTVL.

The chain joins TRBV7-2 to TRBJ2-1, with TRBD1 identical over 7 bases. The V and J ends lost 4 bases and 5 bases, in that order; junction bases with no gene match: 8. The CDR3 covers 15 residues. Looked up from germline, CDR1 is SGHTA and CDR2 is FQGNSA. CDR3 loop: CASSSYRGPHNEQFF. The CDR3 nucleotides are TGTGCCAGCAGCTCCTACAGGGGTCCCCACAATGAGCAGTTCTTC.

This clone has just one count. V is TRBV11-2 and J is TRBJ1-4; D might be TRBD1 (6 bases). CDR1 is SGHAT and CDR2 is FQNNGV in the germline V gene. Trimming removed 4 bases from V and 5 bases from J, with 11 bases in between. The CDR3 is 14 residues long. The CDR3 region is CASSSTGTNEKLFF. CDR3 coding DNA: TGTGCCAGCAGCTCAACAGGGACAAATGAAAAACTGTTTTTT. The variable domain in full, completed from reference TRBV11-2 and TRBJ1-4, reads EAGVAQSPRYKIIEKRQSVAFWCNPISGHATLYWYQQILGQGPKLLIQFQNNGVVDDSQLPKDRFSAERLKGVDSTLKIQPAKLEDSAVYLCASSSTGTNEKLFFGSGTQLSVL.

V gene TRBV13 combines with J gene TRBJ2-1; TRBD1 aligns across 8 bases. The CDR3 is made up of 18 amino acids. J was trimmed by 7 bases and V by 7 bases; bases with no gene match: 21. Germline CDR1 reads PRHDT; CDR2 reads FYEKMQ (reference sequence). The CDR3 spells CASTGGSRGRILLNEQFF. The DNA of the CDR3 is TGTGCCAGCACCGGAGGGAGCAGGGGGCGCATACTGCTGAATGAGCAGTTCTTC.

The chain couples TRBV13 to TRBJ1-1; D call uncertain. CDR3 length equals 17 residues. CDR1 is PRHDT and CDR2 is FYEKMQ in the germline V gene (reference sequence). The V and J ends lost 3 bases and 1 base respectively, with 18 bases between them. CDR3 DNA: TGTGCCAGCAGCTTCTCCCCCCGATCAACCAGGAACACTGAAGCTTTCTTT. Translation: CASSFSPRSTRNTEAFF.

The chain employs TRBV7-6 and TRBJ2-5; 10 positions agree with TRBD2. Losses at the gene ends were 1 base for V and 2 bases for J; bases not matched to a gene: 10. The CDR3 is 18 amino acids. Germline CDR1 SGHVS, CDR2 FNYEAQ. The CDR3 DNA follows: TGTGCCAGCAGCTTAGTGGGAGCGGGAGGGATGGGGCAAGAGACCCAGTACTTC. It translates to CASSLVGAGGMGQETQYF.

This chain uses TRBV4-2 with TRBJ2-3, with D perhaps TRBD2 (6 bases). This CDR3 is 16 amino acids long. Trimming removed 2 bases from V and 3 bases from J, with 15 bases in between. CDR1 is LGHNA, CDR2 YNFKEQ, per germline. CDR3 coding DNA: TGTGCCAGCAGCCAAAGACGGGGTGGGGGGACAGATACGCAGTATTTT. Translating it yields CASSQRRGGGTDTQYF.

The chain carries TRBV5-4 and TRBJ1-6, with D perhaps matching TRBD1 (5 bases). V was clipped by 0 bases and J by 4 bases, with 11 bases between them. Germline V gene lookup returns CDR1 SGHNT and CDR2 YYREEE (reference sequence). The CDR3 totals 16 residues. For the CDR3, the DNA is TGTGCCAGCAGCTTGGCGAAAGACAGTTATAATTCACCCCTCCACTTT. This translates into CASSLAKDSYNSPLHF.

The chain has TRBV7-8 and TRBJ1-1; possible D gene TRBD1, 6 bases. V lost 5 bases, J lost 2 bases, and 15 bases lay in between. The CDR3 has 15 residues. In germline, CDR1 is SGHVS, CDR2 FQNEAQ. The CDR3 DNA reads TGTGCCAGCAGCCCCGCCGGGACATCTAACACTGAAGCTTTCTTT. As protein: CASSPAGTSNTEAFF.

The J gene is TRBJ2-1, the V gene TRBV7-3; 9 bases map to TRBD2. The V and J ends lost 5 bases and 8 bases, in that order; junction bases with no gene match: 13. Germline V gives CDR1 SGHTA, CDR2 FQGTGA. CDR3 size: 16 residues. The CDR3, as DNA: TGTGCCAGCAGCCTCACCGGGACTAGCAATTCGGATGAGCAGTTCTTC. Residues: CASSLTGTSNSDEQFF.

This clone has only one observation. CDR3 sequence reads: CASSLAAGVTYGYTF. The CDR3 nucleotides read TGTGCCAGCAGCTTAGCGGCAGGGGTCACCTATGGCTACACCTTC. The chain carries TRBV11-2 and TRBJ1-2; D may be TRBD1 (6 bases). Germline V lookup: CDR1 SGHAT, CDR2 FQNNGV. CDR3 length: 15 residues. V was clipped by 1 base and J by 4 bases, with 13 bases between them.

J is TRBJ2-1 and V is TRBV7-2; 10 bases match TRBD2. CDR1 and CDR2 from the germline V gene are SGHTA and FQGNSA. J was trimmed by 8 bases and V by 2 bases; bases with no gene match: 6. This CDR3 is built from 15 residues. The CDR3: CASSLRPSGSDEQFF. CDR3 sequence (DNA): TGTGCCAGCAGCTTAAGGCCTAGCGGGAGTGATGAGCAGTTCTTC.

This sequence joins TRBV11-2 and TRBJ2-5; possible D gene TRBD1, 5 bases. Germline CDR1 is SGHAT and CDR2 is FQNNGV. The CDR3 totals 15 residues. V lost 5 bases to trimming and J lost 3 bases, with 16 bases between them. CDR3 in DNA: TGTGCCAGCAGCAAGGGGTCCAGGCTTAAAGAGACCCAGTACTTC. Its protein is CASSKGSRLKETQYF.

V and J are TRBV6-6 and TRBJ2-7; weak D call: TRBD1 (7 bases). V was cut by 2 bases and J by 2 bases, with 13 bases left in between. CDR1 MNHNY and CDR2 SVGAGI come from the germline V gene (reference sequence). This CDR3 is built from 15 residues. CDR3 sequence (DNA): TGTGCCAGCAGTTACAAGGAGGGGGCAACCTACGAGCAGTACTTC. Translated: CASSYKEGATYEQYF.

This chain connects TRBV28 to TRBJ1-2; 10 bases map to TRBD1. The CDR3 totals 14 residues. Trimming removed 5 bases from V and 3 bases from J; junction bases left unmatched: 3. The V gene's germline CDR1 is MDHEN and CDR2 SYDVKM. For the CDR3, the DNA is TGTGCCAGCAGTATAGGACAGGGGGACTATGGCTACACCTTC. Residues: CASSIGQGDYGYTF.

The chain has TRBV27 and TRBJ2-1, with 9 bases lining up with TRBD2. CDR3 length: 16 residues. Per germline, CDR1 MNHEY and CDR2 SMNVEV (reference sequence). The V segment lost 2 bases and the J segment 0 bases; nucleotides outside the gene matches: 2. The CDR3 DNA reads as TGTGCCAGCAGTTTACTAGCGGGGAGCTCCTACAATGAGCAGTTCTTC. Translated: CASSLLAGSSYNEQFF.